This T cell receptor (beta chain) was identified in a study of blood T cell repertoires in COVID-19. Overall study: Samples of COVID-19 (acute and convalescent) were obtained from the United States, Italy and Spain. Sources were T cells, B-cell-depleted T cells, or PBMCs; the material itself was cDNA or gDNA.

Generated by immunoSEQ multiplex PCR, the TCRdb table keeps only in-frame clones and is missing some. This table has some 100,000 clones, about 89% appearing once. The germline CDR1 and CDR2 sequences are KGHDR and SFDVKD. The CDR3 loop spans 15 amino acids. The J segment lost 7 bases and the V segment lost 5 bases, leaving 9 bases of the junction unmatched. The receptor was derived from a man between 45 and 60 years old with acute or convalescent COVID-19. What was sequenced was peripheral blood. The V gene is TRBV24-1, the J gene TRBJ2-1; TRBD2 matches 8 bases. The chain's CDR3 is CATSVGLAGPNEQFF. The DNA of the CDR3 is TGTGCCACCAGTGTGGGGCTAGCGGGTCCGAATGAGCAGTTCTTC.